The rows below give T cell receptor beta chains drawn from one sample of a study of beta chain features in type 1 diabetes. Profiling relied on immunoSEQ multiplex PCR, and the TCRdb table lists in-frame clones only, not all of them. Of 860,000 or so clones in the sample, 15% to 20% were seen once. Sequenced sample: naive CD4+ T cells from blood. These receptors were taken from a woman aged 18-29 years in good health. Both conserved end residues are trimmed from each CDR3.

CDR3aa	j_gene	v_gene
ASSDEAF	TRBJ1-1	TRBV7-2
ASRLSGNTDTQY	TRBJ2-3	TRBV6-6
SASRRNEQF	TRBJ2-1	TRBV20-1
ASSLYTETQY	TRBJ2-5	TRBV28
AIRGYTGELF	TRBJ2-2	TRBV10-3
ASSPSGGRGLSYEQY	TRBJ2-7	TRBV27
SVARSSYEQY	TRBJ2-7	TRBV29-1
ASSFARGTQY	TRBJ2-5	TRBV28
ASSLGRYEQY	TRBJ2-7	TRBV28
ASSRDRNTDTQY	TRBJ2-3	TRBV7-2
ASSYRGREGTQY	TRBJ2-5	TRBV5-1
ASSLRDRPTYGYT	TRBJ1-2	TRBV19